A selection of T cell receptor beta chains follows, all from one sample in a study of early T cells in non-severe SARS-CoV-2 infection. TCRdb re-called the 5' RACE reads with MiXCR, one entry per CDR3 protein. Here the sample spans tens of thousands of distinct CDR3 sequences, 4% to 5.5% being singletons. Input material: whole blood. The receptors come from an adult who was a healthcare worker with PCR-confirmed SARS-CoV-2 infection or an uninfected control (not recorded which). The CDR3 runs from the conserved cysteine through the conserved F or W. Fields, in order: CDR3 protein, D gene, V gene, J gene, clone size. A D gene is named only where the DNA matches it firmly. Some rows mark clone size as missing; the rest say once, few, many or name a class of expanded clone.

CDR3 protein: CATSDSTGGAGTDTQYF; D gene: -; V gene: TRBV24-1; J gene: TRBJ2-3; clone size: many
CDR3 protein: CASSYSTLAYGYTF; D gene: -; V gene: TRBV6-2/TRBV6-3; J gene: TRBJ1-2; clone size: many
CDR3 protein: CSARVAGVSTDTQYF; D gene: TRBD2; V gene: TRBV20-1; J gene: TRBJ2-3; clone size: -
CDR3 protein: CASALSLQSYNEQFF; D gene: -; V gene: TRBV5-1; J gene: TRBJ2-1; clone size: many
CDR3 protein: CASSPGLGRNEQFF; D gene: -; V gene: TRBV4-1; J gene: TRBJ2-1; clone size: many
CDR3 protein: CASSYSARYEQFF; D gene: -; V gene: TRBV6-5; J gene: TRBJ2-1; clone size: many
CDR3 protein: CASSFRARAGGSTEAFF; D gene: TRBD1; V gene: TRBV27; J gene: TRBJ1-1; clone size: -
CDR3 protein: CASSQENSYGYTF; D gene: -; V gene: TRBV3-1; J gene: TRBJ1-2; clone size: few
CDR3 protein: CSARVQGRPTYEQYF; D gene: -; V gene: TRBV20-1; J gene: TRBJ2-7; clone size: many
CDR3 protein: CASSPHIYEQYF; D gene: -; V gene: TRBV2; J gene: TRBJ2-7; clone size: -
CDR3 protein: CASSGQVQETQYF; D gene: TRBD1; V gene: TRBV7-9; J gene: TRBJ2-5; clone size: few
CDR3 protein: CSVEDWLGQGTYEQYF; D gene: TRBD1; V gene: TRBV29-1; J gene: TRBJ2-7; clone size: few
CDR3 protein: CASSQGPFSGGGNEQFF; D gene: TRBD2; V gene: TRBV4-1; J gene: TRBJ2-1; clone size: many
CDR3 protein: CSVVTVAGGPGPQYF; D gene: TRBD2; V gene: TRBV29-1; J gene: TRBJ2-3; clone size: many
CDR3 protein: CASSDPTSPDTQYF; D gene: -; V gene: TRBV5-4; J gene: TRBJ2-3; clone size: many
CDR3 protein: CAISESNGGRSYNEQFF; D gene: TRBD2; V gene: TRBV10-3; J gene: TRBJ2-1; clone size: many
CDR3 protein: CASSTTGLRAIMDEQFF; D gene: -; V gene: TRBV28; J gene: TRBJ2-1; clone size: -
CDR3 protein: CAWSVLAGGYNEQFF; D gene: TRBD2; V gene: TRBV30; J gene: TRBJ2-1; clone size: many
CDR3 protein: CSVPKLGVNEQFF; D gene: -; V gene: TRBV29-1; J gene: TRBJ2-1; clone size: many
CDR3 protein: CASRRDRGDTQYF; D gene: -; V gene: TRBV6-5; J gene: TRBJ2-3; clone size: few
CDR3 protein: CASSPTSGSSNEQFF; D gene: TRBD2; V gene: TRBV6-4; J gene: TRBJ2-1; clone size: few
CDR3 protein: CASKAGMNTEAFF; D gene: -; V gene: TRBV7-2; J gene: TRBJ1-1; clone size: few
CDR3 protein: CASSSLGQGANYGYTF; D gene: TRBD1; V gene: TRBV7-9; J gene: TRBJ1-2; clone size: many
CDR3 protein: CASSQLRGMGEQYF; D gene: -; V gene: TRBV11-2; J gene: TRBJ2-7; clone size: many
CDR3 protein: CASSVRTSSYNEQFF; D gene: TRBD2; V gene: TRBV11-2; J gene: TRBJ2-1; clone size: -
CDR3 protein: CASSHGPPGNYNSPLHF; D gene: -; V gene: TRBV28; J gene: TRBJ1-6; clone size: many
CDR3 protein: CASSQVPSGNEQFF; D gene: -; V gene: TRBV6-1; J gene: TRBJ2-1; clone size: many
CDR3 protein: CASSPSGTGEGYGYTF; D gene: TRBD1; V gene: TRBV28; J gene: TRBJ1-2; clone size: medium-sized
CDR3 protein: CASRAGGGYEQYF; D gene: TRBD2; V gene: TRBV19; J gene: TRBJ2-7; clone size: many
CDR3 protein: CAISSGAGTGDNQPQHF; D gene: TRBD1; V gene: TRBV10-3; J gene: TRBJ1-5; clone size: many
CDR3 protein: CASSLGRGAPYEQYF; D gene: -; V gene: TRBV7-8; J gene: TRBJ2-7; clone size: few
CDR3 protein: CASSLDEAFF; D gene: -; V gene: TRBV28; J gene: TRBJ1-1; clone size: -